This entry describes one T cell receptor beta chain. Its specificity is not known. Primers included in the PCR were 60 Vbeta and 13 Jbeta primers. This table comes from immunoSEQ multiplex PCR, and its TCRdb copy is limited to in-frame clones, with some not included. This repertoire shows about 160,000 clones, about 79% found once; its top ten account for around 0.96%. This sample was taken from a study of cytomegalovirus exposure and HLA in healthy donors. Notes on the study in general: In a later analysis, donors in an Asian-associated ancestry cluster reportedly had fewer N-insertions in productive TCRs than the cohort mean. V- and J-gene trimming of TCR beta was linked (in a later analysis) to a missense DCLRE1C variant.

The CDR3 length is 15 residues. Germline lookup yields CDR1 SGHDN and CDR2 FVKESK. The J segment lost 4 bases and the V segment lost 4 bases, leaving 9 bases of the junction unmatched. Sequences were obtained from PBMCs. The rearrangement joins TRBV14 to TRBJ2-5; TRBD2 matches at 7 bases. This receptor was taken from a woman in her 50s in good health and CMV-seropositive. The CDR3 bases are TGTGCCAGCAGCCCAGGCGGGAGTGGAGGAGAGACCCAGTACTTC. Encoded protein: CASSPGGSGGETQYF.